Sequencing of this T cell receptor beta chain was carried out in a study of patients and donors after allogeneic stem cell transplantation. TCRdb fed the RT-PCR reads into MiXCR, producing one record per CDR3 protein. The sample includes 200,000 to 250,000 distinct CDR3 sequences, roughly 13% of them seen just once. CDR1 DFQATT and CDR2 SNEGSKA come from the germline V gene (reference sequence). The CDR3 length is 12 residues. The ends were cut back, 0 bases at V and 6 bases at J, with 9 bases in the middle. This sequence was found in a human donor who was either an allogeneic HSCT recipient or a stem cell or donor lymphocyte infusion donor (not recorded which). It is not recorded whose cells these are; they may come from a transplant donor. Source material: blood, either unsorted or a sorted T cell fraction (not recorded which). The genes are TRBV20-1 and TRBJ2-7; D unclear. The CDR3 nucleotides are TGCAGTGCTAGAGAACAGTCCCGCGAGCAGTACTTC. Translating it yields CSAREQSREQYF.